These T cell receptor beta chains were read from a single sample in a study of neoadjuvant nivolumab and ipilimumab in lung cancer. This table comes from immunoSEQ multiplex PCR, and its TCRdb copy is limited to in-frame clones, with some not included. In the table there are tens of thousands of clones, roughly 89% of which are singletons. This specimen was peripheral blood, taken before neoadjuvant nivolumab, alone or with ipilimumab. These TCRs come from an adult with non-small cell lung cancer. The CDR3 runs from the conserved cysteine through the conserved F or W. A D gene is named only where the DNA matches it firmly. Where a row states a size, it is once, few, many or the class of an expanded clone; other rows omit it.

-,TRBV30,-,CAWNWAGIRETQYF
-,TRBV11-3,-,CASSPRTGELFF
-,TRBV5-1,-,CASSINLGLAGEQYF
-,TRBV5-6,TRBD2,CASSLDTGGPTDTQYF
-,TRBV2,-,CASGAESYGYTF
-,TRBV30,-,CAWSVLTGPREQYF
-,TRBV6-5,-,CASSKEGSSYEQYF
-,TRBV5-1,-,CASSLQNPSTDTQYF
-,TRBV7-8,TRBD2,CASSLEGLAGDSGELFF
-,TRBV19,-,CASALNYGYTF
-,TRBV30,TRBD2,CAWEGLAGGEQYF
-,TRBV6-5,-,CASRPRGGTTYEQYF
-,TRBV5-4,TRBD2,CASSLRLAGEGQETQYF
-,TRBV6-6,-,CASSSTLTRNTEAFF
-,TRBV7-3,-,CASSLGTPWETQYF
-,TRBV7-2,-,CASSLAISFSYEQYF
-,TRBV6-1,-,CASRGGRINTGELFF
-,TRBV18,-,CASSPAGGGEKLFF
few,TRBV25-1,-,CASRGTAGYTF
-,TRBV28,-,CASGRVYEQYF
-,TRBV30,-,CAWSGFGGNEAFF
-,TRBV11-2,-,CASSLSASSYEQYF
few,TRBV27,TRBD1,CASRSGQAAEAFF
-,TRBV18,TRBD2,CASSPGLAGVAEQYF
-,TRBV7-3,TRBD2,CASSDLAGRFANEQFF
few,TRBV7-6,-,CASSLGQSRTYEQYF
-,TRBV7-6,TRBD2,CASSHEGLAGIADTQYF
-,TRBV7-2,TRBD2,CASRQTSVLTYEQYF
-,TRBV5-6,-,CASSFWTLNTEAFF
-,TRBV7-2,TRBD2,CASSILAGEYYEQYF
-,TRBV6-1,-,CASSERTVNTEAFF
-,TRBV5-4,-,CASSLDGAGNGDEQFF
-,TRBV4-2,TRBD1,CASGQDQSYNEQFF
-,TRBV5-3,-,CARSAHTEAFF
-,TRBV6-6,TRBD2,CASRQLAGSYEQYF
-,TRBV10-3,-,CAISASDRSVDEQFF
-,TRBV2,-,CASSDTGVEQYF
-,TRBV25-1,-,CASSHPTGYEQYF
-,TRBV2,-,CASSEWAVSTDTQYF
-,TRBV6-5,-,CASSYYPNYGYTF
-,TRBV27,TRBD1,CASSLSVGQEGGYTF
-,TRBV7-9,-,CASSFFSSGGEAFF
few,TRBV28,TRBD1,CASSTGTGYGYTF
once,TRBV11-2,-,CASSFRDGYTF